The 2 T cell receptor beta chains given below trace back to one sample, sequenced in a study of CD8 T cells in ankylosing spondylitis (dated by TCRdb to the late 2010s). The library was generated by 5' RACE. Sequenced using an Illumina HiSeq 2500. TCRdb itself trimmed the public reads at Q25 with fastp, ran MiXCR and retained productive beta chains. Duplicate CDR3 protein sequences are folded into a single record with the most common DNA and genes. The sample includes about 160,000 distinct CDR3 sequences, with around 45% observed a single time. The biggest ten clones account for approximately 16% of the sample. The sample comprised synovial fluid, either unsorted or a sorted T cell fraction (not recorded which). The source is a male donor with ankylosing spondylitis.

The chain is built from TRBV9 and TRBJ2-5; TRBD2 agrees at 11 bases. The CDR3 spans 18 residues. CDR1 is SGDLS, CDR2 YYNGEE, per germline. After removal of 0 bases from V and 4 bases from J, the junction contained 11 bases not matched to a gene. For the CDR3, the DNA is TGTGCCAGCAGCGTAGACCCCACTAGCGGGAGAATCGGAGAGACCCAGTACTTC. This sequence encodes CASSVDPTSGRIGETQYF.

The chain uses TRBV4-3 and TRBJ2-7, with 9 bases matching TRBD2. CDR3 length equals 16 residues. The V segment lost 0 bases and the J segment 3 bases; nucleotides outside the gene matches: 6. Per the germline V gene, CDR1 is LGHNA and CDR2 is YSLEER. The CDR3 sequence: CASSQEEREADYEQYF. The CDR3 DNA sequence: TGCGCCAGCAGCCAAGAGGAGCGGGAGGCTGACTACGAGCAGTACTTC.